The present entry profiles one T cell receptor beta chain with its context. The antigen remains unidentified. These data are taken from a study of cytomegalovirus exposure and HLA in healthy donors. Study-level points and caveats: Most TCR sequences showed up rarely, but some public TCRs showed up in many donors.

Clones were sequenced by immunoSEQ multiplex PCR, and TCRdb holds only the in-frame ones, with some missing. The sample carries almost 200,000 clones, about 81% recorded once. V lost 3 bases to trimming and J lost 1 base, with 9 bases between them. The CDR3 runs to 14 residues. Germline CDR1 reads SGHDN; CDR2 reads FVKESK. The chain carries TRBV14 and TRBJ1-1; no clear D gene. The sequencing input was PBMCs. The source is a woman under 40 in good health and CMV-seronegative. In DNA form, the CDR3 reads TGTGCCAGCAGCCAGGAAACAGCGAACACTGAAGCTTTCTTT. It yields the protein CASSQETANTEAFF.